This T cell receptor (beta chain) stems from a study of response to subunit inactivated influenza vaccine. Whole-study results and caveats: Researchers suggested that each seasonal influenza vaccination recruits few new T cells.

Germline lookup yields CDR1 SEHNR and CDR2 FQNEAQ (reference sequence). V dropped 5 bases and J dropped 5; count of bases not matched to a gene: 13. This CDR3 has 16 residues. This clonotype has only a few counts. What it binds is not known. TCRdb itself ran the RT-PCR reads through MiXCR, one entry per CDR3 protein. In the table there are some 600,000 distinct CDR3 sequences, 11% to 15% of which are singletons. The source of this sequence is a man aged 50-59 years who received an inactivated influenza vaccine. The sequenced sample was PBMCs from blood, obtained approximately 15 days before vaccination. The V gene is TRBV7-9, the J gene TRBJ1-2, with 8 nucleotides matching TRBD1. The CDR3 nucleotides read TGTGCCAGCAGCCCGCGTAGGACAGGGTCAACGTATGGCTACACCTTC. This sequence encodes CASSPRRTGSTYGYTF.